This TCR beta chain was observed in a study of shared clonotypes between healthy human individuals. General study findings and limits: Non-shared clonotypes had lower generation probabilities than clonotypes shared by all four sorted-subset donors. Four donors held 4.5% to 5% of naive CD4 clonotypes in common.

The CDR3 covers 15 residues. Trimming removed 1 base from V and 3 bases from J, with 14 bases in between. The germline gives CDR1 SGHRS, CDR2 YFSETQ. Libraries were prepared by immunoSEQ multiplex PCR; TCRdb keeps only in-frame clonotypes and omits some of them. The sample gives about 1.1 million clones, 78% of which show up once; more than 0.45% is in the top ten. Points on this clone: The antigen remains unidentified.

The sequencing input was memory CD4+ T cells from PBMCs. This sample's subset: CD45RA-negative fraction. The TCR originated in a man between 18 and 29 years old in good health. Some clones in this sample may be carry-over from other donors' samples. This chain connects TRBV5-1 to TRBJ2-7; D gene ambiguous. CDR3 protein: CASSLILGANYEQYF. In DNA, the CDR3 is TGCGCCAGCAGCTTGATTCTCGGCGCCAACTACGAGCAGTACTTC.